One and the same sample provided the 26 T cell receptor beta chains below, sequenced in a study of shared clonotypes between healthy human individuals. Method: immunoSEQ multiplex PCR; TCRdb's copy keeps in-frame clones and lacks some. This sample carries 450,000 to 500,000 clones, approximately 84% of them seen once, and the ten largest clones take 10% to 15%. Sequencing was performed on PBMCs. All receptors derive from a woman aged 40-49 years in good health. Some clones in this sample may be carry-over from other donors' samples.

The chain is built from TRBV25-1 and TRBJ2-5; 7 nucleotides agree with TRBD1. Germline V gives CDR1 MGHDK, CDR2 SYGVNS. Unmatched junction bases numbered 11, after V lost 4 bases and J lost 0 bases. CDR3 length equals 17 residues. The CDR3 spells CASSGGTANRHQETQYF. The CDR3 coding sequence is TGTGCCAGCAGTGGAGGGACAGCCAACCGACACCAAGAGACCCAGTACTTC.

This clone was counted only a few times. The J gene is TRBJ1-3, the V gene TRBV18; D call uncertain. Trimming shortened V by 0 bases and J by 4 bases, and 7 bases separated the two germline ends. The germline V gene encodes CDR1 KGHSH and CDR2 LQKENI. CDR3 size: 14 residues. This chain's CDR3 is CASSPPAPGNTIYF. CDR3 DNA sequence: TGTGCCAGCTCACCACCGGCGCCAGGAAACACCATATATTTT.

The rearrangement uses TRBV11-1 and TRBJ2-1, with 9 bases fitting TRBD2. The germline gives CDR1 SGHAT, CDR2 FQDESV (reference sequence). J was trimmed by 9 bases and V by 0 bases; bases with no gene match: 12. This CDR3 comprises 17 residues. DNA of the CDR3: TGTGCCAGCAGCTTAGCGAGAGGGCGGGAGGGCCAAGGTGAGCAGTTCTTC. This sequence encodes CASSLARGREGQGEQFF.

This sequence joins TRBV11-1 and TRBJ1-1, with D possibly being TRBD1 (6 bases). There are 16 residues in the CDR3. Germline CDR1 and CDR2: SGHAT and FQDESV (reference sequence). V lost 5 bases to trimming and J lost 4 bases, with 20 bases between them. The chain's CDR3 is CASSTRGETRSTEAFF. CDR3 sequence (DNA): TGTGCCAGCAGCACAAGGGGGGAGACGAGGAGCACTGAAGCTTTCTTT.

This rearrangement joins TRBV28 to TRBJ1-4, with D maybe TRBD1 (5 bases). The germline V gene has CDR1 MDHEN and CDR2 SYDVKM. CDR3 length equals 17 residues. Deletions cut 2 bases from V and 2 bases from J, with 15 bases between. The CDR3 coding sequence is TGTGCCAGCAGTTTAGGGTGGCAACAGGAGACTAATGAAAAACTGTTTTTT. This encodes CASSLGWQQETNEKLFF.

This clone showed up just once. V and J are TRBV18 and TRBJ2-5; no clear D. The germline CDR1 and CDR2 sequences are KGHSH and LQKENI. This CDR3 spans 14 amino acids. The ends were cut back, 0 bases at V and 7 bases at J, with 12 bases in the middle. CDR3 DNA: TGTGCCAGCTCACCACCGGTCCGCCCCGGGACCCAGTACTTC. Protein sequence: CASSPPVRPGTQYF.

Concerning this clone itself: A far more abundant clone sits one base away, making this likely a read error. Within the sample, other DNA sequences also encode this same CDR3. The rearrangement joins TRBV4-3 to TRBJ2-2; D tentatively reads TRBD1 or TRBD2 (5 bases each). The CDR3 loop spans 16 amino acids. The V gene's germline CDR1 is LGHNA and CDR2 YSLEER. Trimming left V 4 bases short and J 3 bases short, with 15 bases between. CDR3 loop: CASSPLPGPHTGELFF. The DNA for the CDR3 is TGCGCCAGCAGCCCGCTCCCGGGACCTCACACCGGGGAGCTGTTTTTT.

Worth noting for this clone: A single base is all that separates this from a far larger clone, so a read error is likely. CDR3 sequence: CASREARENTEAFF. DNA for the CDR3: TGTGCCAGCAGAGAGGCCAGGGAGAACACTGAAGCTTTCTTT. J is TRBJ1-1 and V is TRBV5-4, with TRBD1 as a possible D gene (5 bases). V was trimmed by 5 bases and J by 1 base, leaving 12 bases between them. Germline V gene sequence: CDR1 SGHNT, CDR2 YYREEE (reference sequence). This CDR3 is 14 amino acids long.

This clone is a singleton in its sample. Being one base from a much bigger clone, this may be a read error. Other DNA sequences in the same sample also yield this CDR3. This chain links TRBV30 with TRBJ1-6, with 10 bases lining up with TRBD1. Germline V gene lookup returns CDR1 GTSNPN and CDR2 SVGIG (reference sequence). This CDR3 has 16 amino acids. The CDR3 region has the DNA TGTGCATGGAGTGAAATACCGGGACAGGGGAATTCACCCCTCCACTTT. It specifies CAWSEIPGQGNSPLHF.

In the case of this clone: A much larger clone differs from this one at a single base, so this may be a read error. The chain is built from TRBV7-2 and TRBJ2-1, with D maybe TRBD2 (6 bases). This CDR3 region has 15 residues. CDR1 is SGHTA, CDR2 FQGNSA, per germline. V lost 1 base to trimming and J lost 7 bases, with 14 bases between them. CDR3 nucleotide sequence: TGTGCCAGCAGCTTAGACACGGGACTGCATAATGAGCAGTTCTTC. Translation gives CASSLDTGLHNEQFF.

V usage is TRBV9 and J usage is TRBJ2-7; 10 bases are shared with TRBD2. The CDR3 is made up of 15 amino acids. The V segment lost 4 bases and the J segment 4 bases; nucleotides outside the gene matches: 8. Germline CDR1 and CDR2: SGDLS and YYNGEE. DNA of the CDR3: TGTGCCAGCAGCACCGAAGCGGGAGGGCCTTACGAGCAGTACTTC. Residues: CASSTEAGGPYEQYF.

V usage is TRBV2 and J usage is TRBJ2-7; 7 bases fit TRBD2. Looked up from germline, CDR1 is SNHLY and CDR2 is FYNNEI. J gave up 1 base and V 7 bases, and 7 bases lay outside the gene matches. CDR3 length: 14 residues. The CDR3 DNA sequence: TGTGCCAGCAAGACGGGAGGCCGTTCCTACGAGCAGTACTTC. Its translation is CASKTGGRSYEQYF.

This rearrangement joins TRBV5-4 to TRBJ2-3, with 12 nucleotides matching TRBD2. Germline V lookup: CDR1 SGHNT, CDR2 YYREEE (reference sequence). The CDR3 has 16 residues. The V segment lost 2 bases and the J segment 6 bases; nucleotides outside the gene matches: 7. Here the CDR3 reads CASSLRTSGIGDTQYF. CDR3 bases: TGTGCCAGCAGCTTAAGGACTAGCGGGATCGGGGATACGCAGTATTTT. Combining the CDR3 with reference TRBV5-4 and TRBJ2-3 gives the whole variable domain ETGVTQSPTHLIKTRGQQVTLRCSSQSGHNTVSWYQQALGQGPQFIFQYYREEENGRGNFPPRFSGLQFPNYSSELNVNALELDDSALYLCASSLRTSGIGDTQYFGPGTRLTVL.

This clone was found a few times. The gene calls are TRBV6-1 and TRBJ2-6; no definite D call. Germline values: CDR1 MNHNS, CDR2 SASEGT. This CDR3 spans 15 amino acids. V shed 4 bases and J shed 1 base, with 8 bases lying between them. The DNA of the CDR3 is TGTGCCAGCAGTGGGGAAGTATCTGGGGCCAACGTCCTGACTTTC. It yields the protein CASSGEVSGANVLTF.

The chain is built from TRBV5-4 and TRBJ1-3; D ambiguous. Germline-derived CDR1 and CDR2 are SGHNT and YYREEE (reference sequence). V was cut by 2 bases and J by 4 bases, with 10 bases left in between. The CDR3 spans 14 residues. The CDR3 DNA sequence: TGTGCCAGCAGCTTCGGAGGTGACGGAAACACCATATATTTT. Protein: CASSFGGDGNTIYF.

Only a few counts were recorded for this clone. The sample contains more than one DNA sequence encoding this CDR3. The chain recombines TRBV5-1 with TRBJ1-2; maybe TRBD1 (6 bases). Per germline, CDR1 SGHRS and CDR2 YFSETQ. The V end lost 0 bases, the J end lost 8 bases, and 11 bases lay between the germline ends. This CDR3 contains 13 residues. CDR3 DNA sequence: TGCGCCAGCAGCTTGGCCGCCAGGGGCGGCTACACCTTC. Translated: CASSLAARGGYTF.

This chain connects TRBV7-2 to TRBJ2-2; no firm D call. Germline assignment: CDR1 SGHTA and CDR2 FQGNSA. CDR3 length: 16 amino acids. With 2 bases removed from V and 2 bases from J, the gap between germline ends came to 12 bases. CDR3 DNA sequence: TGTGCCAGCAGCTTAAACGGCGGATCAAACACCGGGGAGCTGTTTTTT. Amino acid sequence: CASSLNGGSNTGELFF. The complete variable domain, with remaining parts taken from reference TRBV7-2 and TRBJ2-2, reads GAGVSQSPSNKVTEKGKDVELRCDPISGHTALYWYRQSLGQGLEFLIYFQGNSAPDKSGLPSDRFSAERTGGSVSTLTIQRTQQEDSAVYLCASSLNGGSNTGELFFGEGSRLTVL.

As regards this clone: This sequence is one base from a far larger clone and is likely a read error. Other DNA sequences of this sample code for an identical CDR3. This rearrangement joins TRBV29-1 to TRBJ1-2; D not resolved. This CDR3 has 11 amino acids. CDR1 and CDR2 from the germline V gene are SQVTM and ANQGSEA. In nucleotides, the CDR3 is TGCATCGAGTCCTCAAACTATGGCTACACCTTC. Translating it yields CIESSNYGYTF.

The chain recombines TRBV9 with TRBJ2-7, with 10 bases that match TRBD1. J gave up 5 bases and V 4 bases, and 9 bases lay outside the gene matches. The CDR3 loop spans 15 amino acids. Germline V gives CDR1 SGDLS, CDR2 YYNGEE. The DNA for the CDR3 is TGTGCCAGCAGCCCCCGGGACAGGGGTGTCCACGAGCAGTACTTC. Translating it yields CASSPRDRGVHEQYF.

The rearrangement joins TRBV1 to TRBJ2-7; the table's D call, TRBD2, has no DNA check behind it. TRBV1 represents a pseudogene. The CDR3 is made up of 12 amino acids. Here the CDR3 DNA reads TGCACCAGCGCGGGAAGGAGGTACGAGCAGTACTTC. Protein: CTSAGRRYEQYF.

The chain uses TRBV5-1 and TRBJ2-1; D might be TRBD1 (6 bases). Germline V CDR1 and CDR2: SGHRS, YFSETQ. The CDR3 runs 17 residues. V was cut by 0 bases and J by 8 bases, with 21 bases left in between. The CDR3 loop is CASSLARQDLSGDEQFF. CDR3 nucleotides: TGCGCCAGCAGCTTGGCCAGACAGGATCTGAGCGGCGATGAGCAGTTCTTC.

This clone was seen only a few times. V is TRBV6-1 and J is TRBJ1-2, with TRBD1 identical over 9 bases. V was pared by 2 bases and J by 4 bases, with 8 bases of the junction left unmatched. Germline V gives CDR1 MNHNS, CDR2 SASEGT. The CDR3 has 16 amino acids. The CDR3 protein is CASSESVDRGFYGYTF. CDR3 sequence (DNA): TGTGCCAGCAGTGAATCGGTGGACAGGGGATTCTATGGCTACACCTTC.

This clone was recorded a few times. The chain uses TRBV7-9 and TRBJ1-5, with a tentative D call TRBD1 (5 bases). Germline-derived CDR1 and CDR2 are SEHNR and FQNEAQ (reference sequence). Trimming took 6 bases from V and 12 from J, leaving 15 bases between them. CDR3 length: 12 residues. The CDR3 here is CASSSSGGVQHF. DNA for the CDR3: TGTGCCAGCAGTAGCTCCGGGGGGGTCCAGCATTTT.

The chain is built from TRBV19 and TRBJ2-3, with D perhaps TRBD1 (6 bases). V gave up 0 bases and J gave up 5 bases, with 6 bases separating them. CDR1 is LNHDA and CDR2 is SQIVND in the germline V gene (reference sequence). The CDR3 sequence is 13 residues long. The CDR3 reads CASSIEGGDTQYF. CDR3 coding DNA: TGTGCCAGTAGTATAGAAGGGGGAGATACGCAGTATTTT. Looking up the rest from reference TRBV19 and TRBJ2-3 gives the full variable domain: DGGITQSPKYLFRKEGQNVTLSCEQNLNHDAMYWYRQDPGQGLRLIYYSQIVNDFQKGDIAEGYSVSREKKESFPLTVTSAQKNPTAFYLCASSIEGGDTQYFGPGTRLTVL.

Note on this clone: A read error is the likely source, as a far larger clone sits one nucleotide away. The identical CDR3 is also encoded by other nucleotide sequences in the sample. The rearrangement joins TRBV5-4 to TRBJ2-5; tentatively, D is TRBD2 (6 bases). The germline gives CDR1 SGHNT, CDR2 YYREEE (reference sequence). V shed 3 bases and J shed 5 bases, with 14 bases lying between them. This CDR3 comprises 14 residues. The CDR3 spells CASSWPGEQETQYF. For the CDR3, the DNA is TGTGCCAGCAGCTGGCCGGGAGAACAGGAGACCCAGTACTTC.

This clone was detected only once. The DNA for the CDR3 is TGTGCCAGCACCCGGACAGGGTTCACCGGGGAGCTGTTTTTT. Amino acids: CASTRTGFTGELFF. J is TRBJ2-2 and V is TRBV28; 8 bases align to TRBD1. V dropped 7 bases and J dropped 4; count of bases not matched to a gene: 5. This CDR3 region has 14 residues. Germline V gene data show CDR1 as MDHEN and CDR2 as SYDVKM.